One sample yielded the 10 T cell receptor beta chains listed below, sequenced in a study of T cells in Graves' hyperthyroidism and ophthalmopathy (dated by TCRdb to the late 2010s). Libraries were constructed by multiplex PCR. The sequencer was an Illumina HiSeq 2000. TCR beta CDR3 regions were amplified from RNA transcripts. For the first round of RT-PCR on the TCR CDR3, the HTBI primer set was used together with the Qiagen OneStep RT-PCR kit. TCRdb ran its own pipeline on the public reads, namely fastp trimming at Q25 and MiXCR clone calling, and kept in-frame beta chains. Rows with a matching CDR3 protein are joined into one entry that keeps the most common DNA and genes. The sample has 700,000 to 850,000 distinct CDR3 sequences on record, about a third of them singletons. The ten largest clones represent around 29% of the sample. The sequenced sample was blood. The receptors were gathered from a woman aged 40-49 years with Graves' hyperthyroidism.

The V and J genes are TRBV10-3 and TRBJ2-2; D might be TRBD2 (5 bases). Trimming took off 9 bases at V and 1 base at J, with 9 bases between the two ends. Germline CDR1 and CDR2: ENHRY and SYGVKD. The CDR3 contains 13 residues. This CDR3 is CAIHGGNTGELFF. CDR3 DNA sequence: TGTGCCATACATGGAGGGAACACCGGGGAGCTGTTTTTT.

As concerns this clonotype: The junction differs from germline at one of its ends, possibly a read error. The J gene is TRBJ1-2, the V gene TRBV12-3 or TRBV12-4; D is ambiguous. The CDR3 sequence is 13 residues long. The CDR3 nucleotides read TGTGCCAGCAGTTTACCACCTAAATATGGCTACACCTTC. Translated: CASSLPPKYGYTF.

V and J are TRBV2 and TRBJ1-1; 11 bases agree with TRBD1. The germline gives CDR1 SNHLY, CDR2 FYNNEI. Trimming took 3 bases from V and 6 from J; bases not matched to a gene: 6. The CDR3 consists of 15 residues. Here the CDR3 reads CASSDLGQGAAEAFF. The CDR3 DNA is TGTGCCAGCAGTGACCTTGGACAGGGGGCGGCTGAAGCTTTCTTT.

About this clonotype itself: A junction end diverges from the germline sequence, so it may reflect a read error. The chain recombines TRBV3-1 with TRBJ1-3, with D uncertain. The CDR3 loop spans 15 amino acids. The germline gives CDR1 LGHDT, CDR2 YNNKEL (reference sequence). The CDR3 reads CASTQYKASGNTIYF. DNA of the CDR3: TGTGCCAGCACCCAATATAAGGCCTCTGGAAACACCATATATTTT.

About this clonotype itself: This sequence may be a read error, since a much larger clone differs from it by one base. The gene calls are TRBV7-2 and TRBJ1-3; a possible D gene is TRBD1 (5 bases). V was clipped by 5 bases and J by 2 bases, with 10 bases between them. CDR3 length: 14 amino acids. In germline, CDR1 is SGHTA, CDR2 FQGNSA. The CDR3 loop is CASSPEGTGNTIYF. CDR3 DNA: TGTGCCAGCAGCCCTGAGGGGACTGGAAACACCATATATTTT.

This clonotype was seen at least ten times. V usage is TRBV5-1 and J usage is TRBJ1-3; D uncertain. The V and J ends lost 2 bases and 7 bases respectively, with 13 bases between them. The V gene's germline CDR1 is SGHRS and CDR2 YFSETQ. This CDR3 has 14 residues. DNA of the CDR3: TGCGCCAGCAGCTTATCTTCGGGCAGCAACACCATATATTTT. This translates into CASSLSSGSNTIYF.

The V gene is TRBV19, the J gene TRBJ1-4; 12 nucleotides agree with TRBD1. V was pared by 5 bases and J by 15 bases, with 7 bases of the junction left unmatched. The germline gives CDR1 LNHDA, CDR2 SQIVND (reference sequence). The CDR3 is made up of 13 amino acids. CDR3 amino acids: CASSGGTGGLVFF. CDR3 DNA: TGTGCCAGTAGTGGCGGGACAGGGGGCCTGGTGTTTTTT.

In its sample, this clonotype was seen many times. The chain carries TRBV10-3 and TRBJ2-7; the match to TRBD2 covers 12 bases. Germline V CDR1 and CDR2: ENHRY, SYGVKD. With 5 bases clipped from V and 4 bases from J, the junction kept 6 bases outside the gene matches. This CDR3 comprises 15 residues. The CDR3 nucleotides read TGTGCCATCAGTAAAGCTAGCGGGAGGGAATACGAGCAGTACTTC. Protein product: CAISKASGREYEQYF.

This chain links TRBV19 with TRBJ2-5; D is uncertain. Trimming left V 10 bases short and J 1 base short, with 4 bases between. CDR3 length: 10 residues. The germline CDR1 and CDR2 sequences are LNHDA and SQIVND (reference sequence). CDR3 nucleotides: TGTGCCACCCCCCAAGAGACCCAGTACTTC. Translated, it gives CATPQETQYF.

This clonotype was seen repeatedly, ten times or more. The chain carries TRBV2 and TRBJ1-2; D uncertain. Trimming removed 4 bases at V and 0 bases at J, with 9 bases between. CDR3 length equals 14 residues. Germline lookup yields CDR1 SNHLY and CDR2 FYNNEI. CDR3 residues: CASSASDTNYGYTF. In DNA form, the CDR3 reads TGTGCCAGCAGTGCCAGCGATACTAACTATGGCTACACCTTC.